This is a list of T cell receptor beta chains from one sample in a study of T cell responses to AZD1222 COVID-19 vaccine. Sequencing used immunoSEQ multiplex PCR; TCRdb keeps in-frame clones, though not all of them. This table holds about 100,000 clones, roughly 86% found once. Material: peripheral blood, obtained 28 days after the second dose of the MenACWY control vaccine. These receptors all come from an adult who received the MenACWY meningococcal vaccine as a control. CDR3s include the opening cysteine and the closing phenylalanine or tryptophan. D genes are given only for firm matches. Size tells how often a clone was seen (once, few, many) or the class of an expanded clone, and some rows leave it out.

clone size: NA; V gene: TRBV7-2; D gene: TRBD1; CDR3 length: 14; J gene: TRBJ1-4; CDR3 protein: CASSGGQHNEKLFF; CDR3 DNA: TGTGCCAGCAGCGGGGGACAGCATAATGAAAAACTGTTTTTT
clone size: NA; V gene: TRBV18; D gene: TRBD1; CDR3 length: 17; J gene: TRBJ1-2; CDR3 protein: CASSLNFGTATNYGYTF; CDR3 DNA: TGTGCCAGCTCACTCAATTTCGGGACAGCGACTAACTATGGCTACACCTTC
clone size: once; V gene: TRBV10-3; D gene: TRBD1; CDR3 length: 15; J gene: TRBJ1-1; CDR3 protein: CAISSQGVGNTEAFF; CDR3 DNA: TGTGCCATCAGTTCTCAGGGGGTGGGGAACACTGAAGCTTTCTTT
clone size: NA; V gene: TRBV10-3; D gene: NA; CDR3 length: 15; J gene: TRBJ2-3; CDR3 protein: CAISVGELSTDTQYF; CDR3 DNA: TGTGCCATCAGTGTGGGAGAGCTTAGCACAGATACGCAGTATTTT
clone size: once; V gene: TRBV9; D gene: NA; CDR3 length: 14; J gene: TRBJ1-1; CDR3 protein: CASSLTTVGTEAFF; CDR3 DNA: TGTGCCAGCAGCTTAACGACAGTGGGTACTGAAGCTTTCTTT
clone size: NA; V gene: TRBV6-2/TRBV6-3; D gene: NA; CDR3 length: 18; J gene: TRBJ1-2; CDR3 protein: CASSATRSTQGVGYGYTF; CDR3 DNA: TGTGCCAGCAGTGCTACAAGGTCAACCCAGGGTGTTGGATATGGCTACACCTTC
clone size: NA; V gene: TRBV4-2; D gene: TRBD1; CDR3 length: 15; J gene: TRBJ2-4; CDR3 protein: CASSQDQGVMNIQYF; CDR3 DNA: TGTGCCAGCAGCCAAGATCAGGGGGTGATGAACATTCAGTACTTC
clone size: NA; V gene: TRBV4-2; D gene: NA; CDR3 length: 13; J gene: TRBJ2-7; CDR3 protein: CASSQRVAAEQYF; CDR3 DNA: TGTGCCAGCAGCCAACGAGTGGCGGCCGAGCAGTACTTC
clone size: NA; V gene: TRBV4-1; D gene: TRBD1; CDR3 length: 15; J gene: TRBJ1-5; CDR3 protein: CASSQTRQGTQPQHF; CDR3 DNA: TGCGCCAGCAGCCAGACAAGACAGGGAACCCAGCCCCAGCATTTT
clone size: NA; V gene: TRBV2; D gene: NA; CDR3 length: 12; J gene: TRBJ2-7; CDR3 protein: CASSASIYEQYF; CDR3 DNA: TGTGCCAGCAGTGCTTCGATCTACGAGCAGTACTTC
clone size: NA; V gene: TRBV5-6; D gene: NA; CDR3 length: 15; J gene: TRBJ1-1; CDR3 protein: CASSLGRYMNTEAFF; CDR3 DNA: TGTGCCAGCAGCTTGGGCAGGTACATGAACACTGAAGCTTTCTTT
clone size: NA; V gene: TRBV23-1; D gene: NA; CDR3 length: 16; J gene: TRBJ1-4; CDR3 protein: CASSQPRHATNEKLFF; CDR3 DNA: TGCGCCAGCAGTCAACCAAGACACGCAACTAATGAAAAACTGTTTTTT
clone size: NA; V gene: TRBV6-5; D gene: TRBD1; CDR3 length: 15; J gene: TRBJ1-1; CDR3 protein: CASSSLGQGDTEAFF; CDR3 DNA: TGTGCCAGCAGTTCCTTGGGACAGGGCGACACTGAAGCTTTCTTT
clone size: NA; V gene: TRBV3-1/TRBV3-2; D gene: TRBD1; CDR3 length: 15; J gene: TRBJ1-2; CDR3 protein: CASSPTGDRAYGYTF; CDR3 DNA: TGTGCCAGCAGCCCTACTGGGGACAGGGCCTATGGCTACACCTTC
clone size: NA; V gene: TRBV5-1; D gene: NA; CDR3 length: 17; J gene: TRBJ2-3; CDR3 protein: CASSPGGVLPVADTQYF; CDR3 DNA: TGCGCCAGCAGCCCGGGTGGGGTCCTCCCGGTGGCAGATACGCAGTATTTT
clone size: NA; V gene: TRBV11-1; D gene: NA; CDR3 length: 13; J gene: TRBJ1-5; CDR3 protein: CASSFSPNQPQHF; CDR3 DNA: TGTGCCAGCAGCTTTTCCCCCAATCAGCCCCAGCATTTT
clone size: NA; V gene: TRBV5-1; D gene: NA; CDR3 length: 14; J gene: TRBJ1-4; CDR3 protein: CASSWTGAREKLFF; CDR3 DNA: TGCGCCAGCAGCTGGACGGGGGCGCGAGAAAAACTGTTTTTT